This T cell receptor (beta chain) was obtained from a study of monozygotic twins with inflammatory bowel disease. This CDR3 has 14 residues. Germline V gene sequence: CDR1 SGHTA, CDR2 FQGNSA. The authors used about 3.5 ug of total RNA per TCR library. Investigators made cDNA in eight separate reactions per sample. TCRdb reprocessed the 5' RACE reads, keeping one entry per CDR3 protein, no DNA. The sample includes roughly 160,000 distinct CDR3 sequences. The study, taken as a whole, reports: Between concordant and discordant twins, repertoire similarity failed to differ, a result that limited power may explain. Support was absent for any single strong signal or clonotype linked to IBD.

Regarding this clonotype: Antigen specificity is unknown.

J is TRBJ2-7 and V is TRBV7-2; the TCRdb call, TRBD1, lacks DNA for checking. Sequences were obtained from blood. The source is a human donor with ulcerative colitis or Crohn's disease, or a healthy co-twin of an affected twin (not recorded which). The CDR3 sequence: CASSPDRAIYEQYF.